Reported below is one T cell receptor (beta chain). These data come from a study of blood T cell repertoires in COVID-19. Trimming cost V 3 bases and J 5 bases; bases outside gene matches: 5. Germline V gene sequence: CDR1 SGHNT, CDR2 YYREEE (reference sequence). The CDR3 is made up of 15 amino acids. The data were produced by immunoSEQ multiplex PCR, yet TCRdb's version contains in-frame clones alone and is incomplete. The sample has fewer than 300,000 clones; 83% are singletons. This chain joins TRBV5-4 and TRBJ2-1; 10 bases match TRBD2. The TCR originated in a woman aged 45-60 years who had recovered from COVID-19. The specimen was peripheral blood. The CDR3 region is CASSSGLARNNEQFF. Written as DNA, the CDR3 is TGTGCCAGCAGCTCGGGACTAGCGAGAAACAATGAGCAGTTCTTC.